The following is a T cell receptor beta chain sequence with its context. What it recognizes is unknown. Just one base apart from a much larger clone, this may be a read error. Germline DNA was also extracted, and blood RNA was taken from unsorted whole blood. Patients showed chronic HBV infection and an absence of prior treatment. A roughly 4-milliliter peripheral blood sample was collected before surgery. The data were taken from a study of tumor-infiltrating lymphocytes in primary liver carcinoma. Findings and limits, study-wide: Overlap between tumor regions exceeded overlap of tumor with adjacent tissue or blood. A significantly higher top-250-clone fraction was recorded for tumors than for blood (p = 0.039).

CDR3 length equals 13 residues. Reverse transcription of 500 to 650 ng total RNA with a constant-region primer produced TCR beta cDNA. Construction of TCR beta libraries relied on three successive nested multiplex PCR rounds employing slightly modified ARM-PCR. A C-beta reverse primer was combined with TRBV1-TRBV30 forward primers in the first two PCR rounds, and each round had 10 cycles. TCRdb reprocessed the multiplex PCR reads via MiXCR and lists one record per CDR3 protein. This sample has 310,000 or so distinct CDR3 sequences, with less than 75% found just once. This clonotype was obtained from a man aged 40-50 years with primary liver carcinoma and hepatitis B virus infection. The chain joins TRBV12-3 or TRBV12-4 to TRBJ1-3; TRBD1 might be the D (5 bases). Sequencing was performed on peripheral blood. The CDR3 DNA sequence: TGTGCCAGCAGTCTGACAGTTGGAAACATCATATATTTT. This encodes CASSLTVGNIIYF.